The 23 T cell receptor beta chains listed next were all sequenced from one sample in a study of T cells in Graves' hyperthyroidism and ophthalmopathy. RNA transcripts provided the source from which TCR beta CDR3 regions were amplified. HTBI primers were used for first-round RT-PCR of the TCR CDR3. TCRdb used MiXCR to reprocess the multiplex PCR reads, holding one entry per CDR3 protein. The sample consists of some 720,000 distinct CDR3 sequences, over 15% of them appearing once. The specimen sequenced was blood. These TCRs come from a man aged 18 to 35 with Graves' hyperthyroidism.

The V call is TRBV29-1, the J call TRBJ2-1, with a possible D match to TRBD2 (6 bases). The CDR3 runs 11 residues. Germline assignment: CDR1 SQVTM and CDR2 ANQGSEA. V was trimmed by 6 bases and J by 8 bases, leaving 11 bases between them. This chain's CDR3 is CSVVLAYEQFF. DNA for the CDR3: TGCAGCGTCGTACTAGCCTATGAGCAGTTCTTC.

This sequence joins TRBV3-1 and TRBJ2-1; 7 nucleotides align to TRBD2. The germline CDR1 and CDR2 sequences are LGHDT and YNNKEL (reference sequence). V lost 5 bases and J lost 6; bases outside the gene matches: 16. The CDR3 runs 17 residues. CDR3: CASSWVVLGEGLNEQFF. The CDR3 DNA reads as TGTGCCAGCAGCTGGGTTGTTCTGGGGGAGGGCCTCAATGAGCAGTTCTTC.

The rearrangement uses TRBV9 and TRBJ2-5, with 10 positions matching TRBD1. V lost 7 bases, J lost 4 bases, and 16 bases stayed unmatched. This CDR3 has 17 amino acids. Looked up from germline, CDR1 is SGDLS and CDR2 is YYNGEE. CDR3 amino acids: CASSALGGQGSPETQYF. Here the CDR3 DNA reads TGTGCCAGCTCTGCCTTGGGGGGACAGGGGTCTCCAGAGACCCAGTACTTC.

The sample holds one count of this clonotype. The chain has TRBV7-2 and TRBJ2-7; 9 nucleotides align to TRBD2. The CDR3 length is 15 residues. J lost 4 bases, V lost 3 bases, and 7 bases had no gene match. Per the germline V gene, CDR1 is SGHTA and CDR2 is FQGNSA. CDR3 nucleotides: TGTGCCAGCAGCTTGTCTAGCGGGGCCGGGTACGAGCAGTACTTC. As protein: CASSLSSGAGYEQYF.

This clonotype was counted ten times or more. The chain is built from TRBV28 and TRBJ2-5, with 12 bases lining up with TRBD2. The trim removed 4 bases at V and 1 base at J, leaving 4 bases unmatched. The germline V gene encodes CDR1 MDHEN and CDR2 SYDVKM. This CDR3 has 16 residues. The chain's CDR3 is CASSSWTSGVQETQYF. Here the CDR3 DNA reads TGTGCCAGCAGTTCCTGGACTAGCGGGGTCCAAGAGACCCAGTACTTC.

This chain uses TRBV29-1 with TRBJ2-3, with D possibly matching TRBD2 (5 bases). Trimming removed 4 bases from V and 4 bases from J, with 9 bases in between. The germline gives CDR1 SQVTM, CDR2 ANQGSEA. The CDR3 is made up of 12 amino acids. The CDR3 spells CSVVEGADTQYF. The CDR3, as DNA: TGCAGCGTTGTAGAGGGCGCAGATACGCAGTATTTT.

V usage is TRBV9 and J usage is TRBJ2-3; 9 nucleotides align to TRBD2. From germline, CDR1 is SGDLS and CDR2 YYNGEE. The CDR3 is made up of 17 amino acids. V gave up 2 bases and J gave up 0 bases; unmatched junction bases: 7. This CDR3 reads CASSVGATSGSTDTQYF. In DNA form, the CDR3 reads TGTGCCAGCAGCGTGGGGGCAACTAGCGGGAGCACAGATACGCAGTATTTT.

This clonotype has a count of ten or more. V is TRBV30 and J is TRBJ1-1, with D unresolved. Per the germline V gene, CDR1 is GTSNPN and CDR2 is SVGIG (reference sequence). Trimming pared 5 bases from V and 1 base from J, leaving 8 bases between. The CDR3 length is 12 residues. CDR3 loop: CAWGRENTEAFF. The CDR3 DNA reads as TGTGCCTGGGGCCGGGAGAACACTGAAGCTTTCTTT.

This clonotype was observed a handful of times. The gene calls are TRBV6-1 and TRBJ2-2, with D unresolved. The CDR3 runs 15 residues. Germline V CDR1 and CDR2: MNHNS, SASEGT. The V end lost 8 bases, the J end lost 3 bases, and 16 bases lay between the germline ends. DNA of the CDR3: TGTGCCAGCCCTAAGGTCCGACGGGACACCGGGGAGCTGTTTTTT. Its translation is CASPKVRRDTGELFF.

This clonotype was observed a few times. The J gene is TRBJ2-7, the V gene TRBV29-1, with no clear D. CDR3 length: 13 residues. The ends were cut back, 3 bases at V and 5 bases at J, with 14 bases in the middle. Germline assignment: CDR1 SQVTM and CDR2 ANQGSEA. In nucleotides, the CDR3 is TGCAGCGTTGACTCGCCGGACCGCGACGAGCAGTACTTC. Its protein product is CSVDSPDRDEQYF.

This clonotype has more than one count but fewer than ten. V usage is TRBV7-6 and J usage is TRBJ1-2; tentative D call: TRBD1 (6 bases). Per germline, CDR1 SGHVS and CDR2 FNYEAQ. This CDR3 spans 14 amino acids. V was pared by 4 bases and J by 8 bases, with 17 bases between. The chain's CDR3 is CASSSGDPLLGYTF. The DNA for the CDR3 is TGTGCCAGCAGCTCAGGGGACCCCCTTTTGGGCTACACCTTC.

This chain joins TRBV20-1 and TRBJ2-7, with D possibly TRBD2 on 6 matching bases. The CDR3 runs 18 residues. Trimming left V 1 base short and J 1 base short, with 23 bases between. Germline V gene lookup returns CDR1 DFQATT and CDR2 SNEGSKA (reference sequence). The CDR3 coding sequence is TGCAGTGCTAGAGCGGGGTGGCGAGCGGAGGGACCTTCCTACGAGCAGTACTTC. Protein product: CSARAGWRAEGPSYEQYF.

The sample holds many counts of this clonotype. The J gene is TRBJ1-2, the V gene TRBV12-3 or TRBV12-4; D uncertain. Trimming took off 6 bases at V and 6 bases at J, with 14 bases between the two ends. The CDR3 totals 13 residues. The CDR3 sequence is CASSFARYNGYTF. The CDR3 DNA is TGTGCCAGCAGCTTCGCCAGGTACAATGGCTACACCTTC.

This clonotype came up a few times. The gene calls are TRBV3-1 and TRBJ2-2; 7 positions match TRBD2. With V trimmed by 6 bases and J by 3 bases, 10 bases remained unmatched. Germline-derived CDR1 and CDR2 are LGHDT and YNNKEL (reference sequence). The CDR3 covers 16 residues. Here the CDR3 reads CASSPLAGDDTGELFF. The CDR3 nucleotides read TGTGCCAGCAGTCCACTGGCGGGAGATGACACCGGGGAGCTGTTTTTT.

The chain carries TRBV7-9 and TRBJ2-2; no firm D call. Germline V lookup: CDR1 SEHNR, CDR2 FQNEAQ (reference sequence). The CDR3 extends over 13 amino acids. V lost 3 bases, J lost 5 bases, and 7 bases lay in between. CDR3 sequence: CASSFLETGELFF. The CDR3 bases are TGTGCCAGCAGCTTCCTAGAGACCGGGGAGCTGTTTTTT.

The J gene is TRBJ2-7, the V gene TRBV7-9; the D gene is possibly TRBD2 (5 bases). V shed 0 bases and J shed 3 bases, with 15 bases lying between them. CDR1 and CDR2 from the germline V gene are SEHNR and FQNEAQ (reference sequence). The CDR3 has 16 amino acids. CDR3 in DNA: TGTGCCAGCAGCTTAGCGGTAGGTGGAGGCCGCTACGAGCAGTACTTC. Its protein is CASSLAVGGGRYEQYF. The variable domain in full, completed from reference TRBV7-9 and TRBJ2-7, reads DTGVSQNPRHKITKRGQNVTFRCDPISEHNRLYWYRQTLGQGPEFLTYFQNEAQLEKSRLLSDRFSAERPKGSFSTLEIQRTEQGDSAMYLCASSLAVGGGRYEQYFGPGTRLTVT.

In DNA form, the CDR3 reads TGTGCCAGCACCCTGACAGGGGGCTCCGGGGAGCTGTTTTTT. Translated: CASTLTGGSGELFF. The chain links TRBV7-9 to TRBJ2-2, with 10 bases aligning to TRBD1. Germline CDR1 SEHNR, CDR2 FQNEAQ (reference sequence). J was trimmed by 6 bases and V by 7 bases; bases with no gene match: 5. The CDR3 totals 14 residues.

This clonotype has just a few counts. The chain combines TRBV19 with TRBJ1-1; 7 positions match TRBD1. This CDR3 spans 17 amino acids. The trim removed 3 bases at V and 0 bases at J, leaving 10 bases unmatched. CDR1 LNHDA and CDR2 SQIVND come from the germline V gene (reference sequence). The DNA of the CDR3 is TGTGCCAGTAGTATCACCTCCGGGACAGCGCTGAACACTGAAGCTTTCTTT. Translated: CASSITSGTALNTEAFF.

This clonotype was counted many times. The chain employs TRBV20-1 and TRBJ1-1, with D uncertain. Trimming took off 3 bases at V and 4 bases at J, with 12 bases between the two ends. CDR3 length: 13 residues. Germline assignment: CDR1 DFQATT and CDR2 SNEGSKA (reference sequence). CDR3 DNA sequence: TGCAGTGCTAGTCGATGGGTTGGCACTGAAGCTTTCTTT. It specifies CSASRWVGTEAFF.

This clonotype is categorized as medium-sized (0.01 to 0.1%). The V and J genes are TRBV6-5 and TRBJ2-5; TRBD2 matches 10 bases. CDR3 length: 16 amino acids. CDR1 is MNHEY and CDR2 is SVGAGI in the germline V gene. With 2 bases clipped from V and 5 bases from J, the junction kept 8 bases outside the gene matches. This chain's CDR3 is CASSYASGSLWETQYF. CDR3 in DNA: TGTGCCAGCAGTTACGCTAGCGGGAGCCTCTGGGAGACCCAGTACTTC.

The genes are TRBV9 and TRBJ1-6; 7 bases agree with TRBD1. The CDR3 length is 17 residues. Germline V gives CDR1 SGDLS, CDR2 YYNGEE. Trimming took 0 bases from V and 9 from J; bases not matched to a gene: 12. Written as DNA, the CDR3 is TGTGCCAGCAGCGTAGACCCTATGGGCAGGGGGATTTCACCCCTCCACTTT. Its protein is CASSVDPMGRGISPLHF.

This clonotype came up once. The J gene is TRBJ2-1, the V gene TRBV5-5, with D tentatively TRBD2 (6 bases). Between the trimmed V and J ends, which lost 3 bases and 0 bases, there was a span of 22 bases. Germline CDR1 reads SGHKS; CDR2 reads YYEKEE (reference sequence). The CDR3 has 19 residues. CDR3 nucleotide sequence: TGTGCCAGCAGCTCCCTCCGGAGGAGCGGGTCGAGCTCCTACAATGAGCAGTTCTTC. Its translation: CASSSLRRSGSSSYNEQFF. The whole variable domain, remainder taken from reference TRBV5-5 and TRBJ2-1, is DAGVTQSPTHLIKTRGQQVTLRCSPISGHKSVSWYQQVLGQGPQFIFQYYEKEERGRGNFPDRFSARQFPNYSSELNVNALLLGDSALYLCASSSLRRSGSSSYNEQFFGPGTRLTVL.

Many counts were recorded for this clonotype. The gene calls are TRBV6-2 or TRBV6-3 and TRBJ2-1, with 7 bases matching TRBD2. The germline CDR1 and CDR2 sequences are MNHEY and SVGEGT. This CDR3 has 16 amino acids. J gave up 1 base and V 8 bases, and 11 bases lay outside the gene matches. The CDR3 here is CASGPRVLASYNEQFF. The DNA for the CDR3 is TGTGCCAGCGGTCCTAGGGTACTAGCGTCCTACAATGAGCAGTTCTTC.